This entry lists 13 T cell receptor beta chains sequenced from one sample in a study of T cells after yellow fever vaccination. Each CDR3 protein gets one entry after TCRdb re-called the 5' RACE reads with MiXCR. This table holds 300,000 to 450,000 distinct CDR3 sequences, 6.2% found once. Sequenced material: PBMCs, taken 5 days after the yellow fever booster vaccination. Source of these receptors: a man aged 25-40 years who received the YFV17D yellow fever vaccine.

This clonotype occurred a few times. The rearrangement uses TRBV19 and TRBJ2-1; TRBD2 aligns across 8 bases. V lost 3 bases, J lost 2 bases, and 9 bases stayed unmatched. Per the germline V gene, CDR1 is LNHDA and CDR2 is SQIVND (reference sequence). The CDR3 contains 17 residues. The CDR3 region is CASSMGAGVQPYNEQFF. CDR3 nucleotide sequence: TGTGCCAGTAGTATGGGAGCGGGAGTCCAGCCCTACAATGAGCAGTTCTTC.

The chain uses TRBV7-9 and TRBJ2-1, with TRBD2 identical over 11 bases. Losses at the gene ends were 5 bases for V and 3 bases for J; bases not matched to a gene: 6. This CDR3 comprises 16 residues. From germline, CDR1 is SEHNR and CDR2 FQNEAQ (reference sequence). CDR3 protein: CASSPRGLAVYNEQFF. CDR3 coding DNA: TGTGCCAGCAGCCCGCGGGGACTAGCGGTCTACAATGAGCAGTTCTTC.

The chain recombines TRBV5-1 with TRBJ2-1; D remains ambiguous. Germline CDR1 reads SGHRS; CDR2 reads YFSETQ. Trimming shortened V by 0 bases and J by 3 bases, and 10 bases separated the two germline ends. The length of the CDR3 is 15 residues. The CDR3 region is CASSLEGGFYNEQFF. The CDR3 DNA is TGCGCCAGCAGCTTGGAAGGCGGATTCTACAATGAGCAGTTCTTC.

As to this clonotype: Germline and junction disagree at one end, which may indicate a read error. The CDR3 reads CACSPLSPRQTYRDEQFF. Here the CDR3 DNA reads TGTGCCTGCAGTCCCCTTTCCCCCCGACAAACCTATAGGGATGAGCAGTTCTTC. The chain couples TRBV3-1 to TRBJ2-1; D is ambiguous. Germline CDR1 and CDR2: LGHDT and YNNKEL (reference sequence). The CDR3 is 18 amino acids.

This sequence joins TRBV30 and TRBJ2-1, with 7 positions matching TRBD1. From germline, CDR1 is GTSNPN and CDR2 SVGIG (reference sequence). The V gene end was trimmed by 0 bases and the J gene end by 10 bases; junction bases not matched to a gene: 6. The CDR3 sequence is 13 residues long. CDR3 coding DNA: TGTGCCTGGAGTGTGCAGGGGGTAGGGGAGCAGTTCTTC. Its protein product is CAWSVQGVGEQFF.

Only a few counts were recorded for this clonotype. V gene TRBV5-6 combines with J gene TRBJ2-3, with 7 positions matching TRBD2. The CDR3 is 13 residues long. Germline CDR1 and CDR2: SGHDT and YYEEEE. The V and J ends lost 4 bases and 5 bases, in that order; junction bases with no gene match: 4. The CDR3 is CASSNLAEDTQYF. CDR3 DNA sequence: TGTGCCAGCAGCAACCTAGCGGAAGATACGCAGTATTTT.

This clonotype was seen ten or more times. The rearrangement links TRBV7-9 to TRBJ2-7; TRBD2 matches at 8 bases. This CDR3 has 14 amino acids. V dropped 8 bases and J dropped 4; count of bases not matched to a gene: 10. CDR1 SEHNR and CDR2 FQNEAQ come from the germline V gene (reference sequence). CDR3 residues: CASSAASSGYEQYF. The CDR3 DNA sequence: TGTGCCAGCTCCGCTGCCTCTAGCGGGTACGAGCAGTACTTC.

This clonotype was seen repeatedly, ten times or more. The chain has TRBV7-8 and TRBJ2-1; perhaps D is TRBD1 or TRBD2 (5 bases each). The germline V and J ends were trimmed by 0 bases and 7 bases, with 10 bases remaining between them. The CDR3 is made up of 14 amino acids. CDR1 SGHVS and CDR2 FQNEAQ come from the germline V gene. The CDR3 bases are TGTGCCAGCAGCTTAGCGGGGACGGGGAATGAGCAGTTCTTC. Amino acids: CASSLAGTGNEQFF.

This clonotype was picked up a small number of times. The V gene is TRBV7-2, the J gene TRBJ2-1; TRBD1 aligns across 10 bases. V was clipped by 2 bases and J by 7 bases; unmatched bases: 5. Looked up from germline, CDR1 is SGHTA and CDR2 is FQGNSA. This CDR3 spans 15 amino acids. Written as DNA, the CDR3 is TGTGCCAGCAGCTTATGGGACAGGGGTAGAAATGAGCAGTTCTTC. Translating gives CASSLWDRGRNEQFF.

This rearrangement joins TRBV5-4 to TRBJ2-1, with D hard to call. The CDR3 is 16 amino acids. Germline V gives CDR1 SGHNT, CDR2 YYREEE (reference sequence). V lost 3 bases, J lost 6 bases, and 19 bases lay in between. In DNA form, the CDR3 reads TGTGCCAGCAGCTCTCCGGGTAGTTCGCTCGCCAATGAGCAGTTCTTC. Protein product: CASSSPGSSLANEQFF.

This clonotype was seen more than once but under ten times. The CDR3 here is CASSSTGTGANVLTF. CDR3 in DNA: TGCGCCAGCAGCTCTACAGGGACAGGGGCCAACGTCCTGACTTTC. The genes are TRBV5-1 and TRBJ2-6; TRBD1 is a possible D gene (6 bases). There are 15 residues in the CDR3. Trimming shortened V by 3 bases and J by 4 bases, and 11 bases separated the two germline ends. Germline CDR1 reads SGHRS; CDR2 reads YFSETQ.

The rearrangement joins TRBV6-5 to TRBJ2-7; TRBD2 matches at 7 bases. V lost 4 bases to trimming and J lost 6 bases; unmatched junction nucleotides: 9. CDR1 is MNHEY and CDR2 is SVGAGI in the germline V gene. The CDR3 contains 14 residues. This chain's CDR3 is CASSSWVTSAEQYF. In nucleotides, the CDR3 is TGTGCCAGCAGTTCATGGGTTACTAGCGCCGAGCAGTACTTC.

This chain connects TRBV5-1 to TRBJ2-1; TRBD1 matches at 8 bases. Germline-derived CDR1 and CDR2 are SGHRS and YFSETQ. V was clipped by 6 bases and J by 2 bases; unmatched bases: 4. The length of the CDR3 is 14 residues. The CDR3 loop reads CASKDRAPYNEQFF. The CDR3 nucleotides are TGCGCCAGCAAGGACAGGGCCCCCTACAATGAGCAGTTCTTC.